This TCR beta chain was found in a study of blood T cell repertoires in COVID-19. Across the study: COVID-19 samples from acute and convalescent phases originated in the United States, Italy and Spain. Sources were T cells, B-cell-depleted T cells, or PBMCs; the material itself was cDNA or gDNA.

Original data processing: Quantification of nucleated cells was approximated via reference gene primer amplification. Sequencing used immunoSEQ multiplex PCR; TCRdb keeps in-frame clones, though not all of them. V, J and clone size derive from that table, while D and trimming were established from the DNA sequence. The table includes some 340,000 clones, around 83% detected once. V gave up 0 bases and J gave up 6 bases; unmatched junction bases: 2. This CDR3 comprises 16 residues. CDR1 SGHTA and CDR2 FQGNSA come from the germline V gene. The gene calls are TRBV7-2 and TRBJ2-1, with 13 bases aligning to TRBD2. The sample taken for sequencing was peripheral blood. The clonotype was recovered from a man aged 25-45 years with active or convalescent COVID-19. In nucleotides, the CDR3 is TGTGCCAGCAGCTTAGCCGGACTAGCGGGAGTCAATGAGCAGTTCTTC. It is translated as CASSLAGLAGVNEQFF.